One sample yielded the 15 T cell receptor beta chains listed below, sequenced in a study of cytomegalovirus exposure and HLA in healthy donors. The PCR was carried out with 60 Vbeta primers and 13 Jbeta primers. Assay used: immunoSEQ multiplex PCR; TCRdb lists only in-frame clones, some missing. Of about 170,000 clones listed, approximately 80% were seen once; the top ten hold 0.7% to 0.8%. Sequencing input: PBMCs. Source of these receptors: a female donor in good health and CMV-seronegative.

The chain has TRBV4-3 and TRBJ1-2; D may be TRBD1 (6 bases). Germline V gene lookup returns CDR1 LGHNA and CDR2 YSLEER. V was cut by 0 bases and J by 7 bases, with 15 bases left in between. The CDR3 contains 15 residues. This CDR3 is CASSQDRGGLSGYTF. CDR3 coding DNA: TGCGCCAGCAGCCAAGATAGAGGGGGTTTGAGTGGCTACACCTTC.

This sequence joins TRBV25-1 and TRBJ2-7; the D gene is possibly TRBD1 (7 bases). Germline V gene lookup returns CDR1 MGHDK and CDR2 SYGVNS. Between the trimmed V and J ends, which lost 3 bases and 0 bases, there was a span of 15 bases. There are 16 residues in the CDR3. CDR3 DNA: TGTGCCAGCAGTGACCCCCGGCGGGACAGCTCCTACGAGCAGTACTTC. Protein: CASSDPRRDSSYEQYF.

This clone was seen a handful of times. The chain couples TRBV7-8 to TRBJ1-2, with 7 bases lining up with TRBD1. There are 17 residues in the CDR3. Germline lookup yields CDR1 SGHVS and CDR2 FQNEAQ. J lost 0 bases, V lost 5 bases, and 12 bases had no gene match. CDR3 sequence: CASSPHPRDRANYGYTF. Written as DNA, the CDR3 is TGTGCCAGCAGCCCACATCCCCGGGACAGAGCTAACTATGGCTACACCTTC.

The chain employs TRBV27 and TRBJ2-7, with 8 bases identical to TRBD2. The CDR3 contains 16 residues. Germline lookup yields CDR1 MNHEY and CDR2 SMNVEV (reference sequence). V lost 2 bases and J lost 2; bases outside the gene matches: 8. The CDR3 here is CASSLQASGSTYEQYF. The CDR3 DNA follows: TGTGCCAGCAGTTTACAGGCTAGCGGGTCAACCTACGAGCAGTACTTC.

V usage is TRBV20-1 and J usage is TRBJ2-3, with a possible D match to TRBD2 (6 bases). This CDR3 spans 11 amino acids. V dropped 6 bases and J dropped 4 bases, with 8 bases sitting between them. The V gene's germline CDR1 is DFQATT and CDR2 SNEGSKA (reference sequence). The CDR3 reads CSAGEADTQYF. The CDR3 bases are TGCAGTGCGGGGGAGGCAGATACGCAGTATTTT.

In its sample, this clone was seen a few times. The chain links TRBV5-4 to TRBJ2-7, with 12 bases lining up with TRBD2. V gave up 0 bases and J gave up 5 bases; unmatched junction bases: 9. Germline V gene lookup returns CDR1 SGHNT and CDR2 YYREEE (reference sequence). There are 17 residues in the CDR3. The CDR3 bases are TGTGCCAGCAGCTTGGGCTCCTCTAGCGGGGGGGCAGACGAGCAGTACTTC. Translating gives CASSLGSSSGGADEQYF.

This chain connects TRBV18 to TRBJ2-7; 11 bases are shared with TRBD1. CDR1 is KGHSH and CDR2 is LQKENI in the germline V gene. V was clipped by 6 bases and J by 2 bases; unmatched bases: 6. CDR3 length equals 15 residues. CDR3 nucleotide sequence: TGTGCCAGCTCGCCCGGGACAGGGGGAACCTACGAGCAGTACTTC. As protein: CASSPGTGGTYEQYF.

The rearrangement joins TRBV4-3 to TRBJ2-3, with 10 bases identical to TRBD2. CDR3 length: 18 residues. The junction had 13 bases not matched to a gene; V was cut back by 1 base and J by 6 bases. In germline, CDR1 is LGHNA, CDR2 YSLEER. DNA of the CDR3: TGCGCCAGCAGCCAAGCCCTCCCAGCGGGAGGGCCGGGGGATACGCAGTATTTT. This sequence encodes CASSQALPAGGPGDTQYF.

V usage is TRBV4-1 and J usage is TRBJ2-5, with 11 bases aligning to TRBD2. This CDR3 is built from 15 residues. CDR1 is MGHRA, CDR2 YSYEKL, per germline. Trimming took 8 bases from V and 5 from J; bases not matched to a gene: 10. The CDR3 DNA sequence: TGCGCCAGCCCCTCTAGCGGGGGGCCTCCGGAGACCCAGTACTTC. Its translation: CASPSSGGPPETQYF.

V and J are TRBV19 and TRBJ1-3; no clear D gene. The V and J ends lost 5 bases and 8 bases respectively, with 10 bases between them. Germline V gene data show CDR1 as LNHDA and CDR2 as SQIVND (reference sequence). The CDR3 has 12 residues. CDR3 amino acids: CASSWGGYTIYF. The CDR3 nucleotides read TGTGCCAGTAGTTGGGGAGGATACACCATATATTTT.

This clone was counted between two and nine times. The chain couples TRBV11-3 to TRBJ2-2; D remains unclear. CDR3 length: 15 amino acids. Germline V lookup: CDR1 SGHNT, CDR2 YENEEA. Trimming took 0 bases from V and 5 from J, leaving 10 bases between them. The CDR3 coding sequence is TGTGCCAGCAGCTTAGATATTGTGACAACCGGGGAGCTGTTTTTT. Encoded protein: CASSLDIVTTGELFF.

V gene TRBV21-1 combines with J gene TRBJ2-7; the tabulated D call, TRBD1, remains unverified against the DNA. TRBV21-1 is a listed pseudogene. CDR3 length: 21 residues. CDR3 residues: CASSKGVGVRVKRFLTYEQYF. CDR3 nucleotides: TGTGCCAGCAGCAAAGGGGTTGGGGTCAGGGTGAAAAGGTTTCTGACCTACGAGCAGTACTTC.

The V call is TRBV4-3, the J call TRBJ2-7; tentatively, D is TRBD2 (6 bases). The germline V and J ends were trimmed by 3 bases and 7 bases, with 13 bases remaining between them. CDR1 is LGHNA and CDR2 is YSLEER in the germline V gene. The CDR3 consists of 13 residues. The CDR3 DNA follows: TGCGCCAGCAGCCAGGGGGGAGGACATGAGCAGTACTTC. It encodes CASSQGGGHEQYF.

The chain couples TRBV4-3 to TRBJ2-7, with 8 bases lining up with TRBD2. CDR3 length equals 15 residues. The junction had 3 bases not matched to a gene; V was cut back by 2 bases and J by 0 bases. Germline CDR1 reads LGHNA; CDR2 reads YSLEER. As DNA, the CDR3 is TGCGCCAGCAGCCAACTAGCGGGCACCTCCTACGAGCAGTACTTC. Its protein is CASSQLAGTSYEQYF.

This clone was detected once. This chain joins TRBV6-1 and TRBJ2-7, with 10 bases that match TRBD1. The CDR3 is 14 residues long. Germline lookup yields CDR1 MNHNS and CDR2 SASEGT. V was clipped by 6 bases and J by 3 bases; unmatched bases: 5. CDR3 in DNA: TGTGCCAGCAGCTTAGACAGGGGGCTCTACGAGCAGTACTTC. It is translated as CASSLDRGLYEQYF.